The T cell receptor beta chain described here comes from a study of CD8+ T cells in alopecia areata. As the sequencing template, cDNA was produced by extracting RNA and reverse transcribing it. Data came from immunoSEQ multiplex PCR; TCRdb stores just in-frame clones and leaves some out. This table holds 65,000 to 70,000 clones, 50% to 75% found once. Germline V gene sequence: CDR1 MNHEY, CDR2 SMNVEV (reference sequence). Losses at the gene ends were 7 bases for V and 4 bases for J; bases not matched to a gene: 7. This CDR3 spans 16 amino acids. The V and J genes are TRBV27 and TRBJ2-2; 12 positions agree with TRBD2. Sequenced here: CD8+ T cells sorted from blood, sampled at week 0. The sequence was obtained from a human donor with alopecia areata. The DNA for the CDR3 is TGTGCCAGCAACCTAGCGGGAGGGCCAGGCACCGGGGAGCTGTTTTTT. Amino acid sequence: CASNLAGGPGTGELFF.